This TCR beta chain comes out of a study of CD8 T cells in ankylosing spondylitis. Only one count was recorded for this clonotype. MiXCR was run by TCRdb on the 5' RACE reads, yielding one entry per CDR3 protein. The data show a few hundred thousand distinct CDR3 sequences, with roughly 20% seen just once and roughly 8.3% held by the top ten. V trimming: 3 bases; J trimming: 5 bases; junction bases outside the gene matches: 7. The germline V gene encodes CDR1 SGHRS and CDR2 YFSETQ. This CDR3 contains 15 residues. The rearrangement links TRBV5-1 to TRBJ2-3; 9 bases fit TRBD1. The source of this sequence is a male donor with ankylosing spondylitis or in good health (not recorded which). Sequences were obtained from blood, either unsorted or a sorted T cell fraction (not recorded which). DNA of the CDR3: TGCGCCAGCAGCTACCGGGACAGGGCGGTAGATACGCAGTATTTT. Amino acid sequence: CASSYRDRAVDTQYF. Full variable domain (outside the CDR3, taken from reference TRBV5-1 and TRBJ2-3): KAGVTQTPRYLIKTRGQQVTLSCSPISGHRSVSWYQQTPGQGLQFLFEYFSETQRNKGNFPGRFSGRQFSNSRSEMNVSTLELGDSALYLCASSYRDRAVDTQYFGPGTRLTVL.